This record covers a single TCR beta chain. Sequenced by immunoSEQ multiplex PCR; TCRdb stores in-frame clones only, minus some. The table records over 450,000 clones, 75% to 80% of them present only once. Trimming removed 3 bases from V and 2 bases from J, with 14 bases in between. The CDR3 extends over 15 amino acids. Germline CDR1 MGHDK, CDR2 SYGVNS. This entry belongs to a study of shared T cell receptors in the human thymus. These data were likewise used in another study, on human thymus T cells. That study adds: Resections that were taken during corrective heart surgery supplied the thymus tissue. Thymic and blood repertoires appeared to display a bias in their usage of V and J genes.

The rearrangement joins TRBV25-1 to TRBJ2-7, with D tentatively TRBD1 (6 bases). The sequence came from a boy in the first two years of life with a congenital heart defect. The sequenced material came from thymocytes. Here the CDR3 DNA reads TGTGCCAGCAGTGACGGAAGAGACAGGACCTACGAGCAGTACTTC. Its protein product is CASSDGRDRTYEQYF.